The next 28 T cell receptor beta chains were all read from a single sample in a study of T cell changes during pregnancy in multiple sclerosis. Produced via immunoSEQ multiplex PCR; TCRdb's table is partial and in-frame only. The repertoire holds about 75,000 clones, with about nine tenths as singletons. The specimen comprised CD4+ T cells from peripheral blood mononuclear cells, sampled before pregnancy. These receptors all stem from a female donor with multiple sclerosis, enrolled in a pregnancy study.

The chain joins TRBV7-9 to TRBJ2-5, with 9 bases matching TRBD1. Trimming took 4 bases from V and 4 from J; bases not matched to a gene: 13. CDR3 length: 17 amino acids. Germline CDR1 is SEHNR and CDR2 is FQNEAQ (reference sequence). The CDR3 coding sequence is TGTGCCAGCAGCTCAATAATGGGGGACAGGGTATTAGAGACCCAGTACTTC. Residues: CASSSIMGDRVLETQYF.

The J gene is TRBJ2-1, the V gene TRBV5-1; 8 nucleotides match TRBD2. Looked up from germline, CDR1 is SGHRS and CDR2 is YFSETQ. The CDR3 runs to 15 residues. The junction had 9 bases not matched to a gene; V was cut back by 7 bases and J by 3 bases. CDR3 region: CASGRGGLVYNEQFF. CDR3 sequence (DNA): TGCGCCAGCGGCCGAGGGGGACTAGTCTACAATGAGCAGTTCTTC.

This clone was counted once. V is TRBV2 and J is TRBJ1-5; D unresolved. Germline CDR1 is SNHLY and CDR2 is FYNNEI. The V end was cut by 6 bases, the J end by 1 base, with 10 bases between. The CDR3 contains 14 residues. This CDR3 is CASSWRESNQPQHF. In DNA form, the CDR3 reads TGTGCCAGCAGCTGGAGGGAGAGCAATCAGCCCCAGCATTTT.

This clone was detected only a few times. The chain uses TRBV6-5 and TRBJ2-7; perhaps TRBD1 as D (6 bases). The germline CDR1 and CDR2 sequences are MNHEY and SVGAGI. The CDR3 is 15 amino acids. The V gene lost 6 bases and the J gene lost 6 bases, with 21 bases spanning the gap. CDR3 DNA: TGTGCCAGCAGACCTTCGACAGGTCCCTCGAGCGAGCAGTACTTC. It is translated as CASRPSTGPSSEQYF.

The V call is TRBV5-1, the J call TRBJ1-1; a weak D match, TRBD1 (6 bases). Per the germline V gene, CDR1 is SGHRS and CDR2 is YFSETQ. This CDR3 is built from 19 residues. The V and J ends lost 2 bases and 2 bases respectively, with 25 bases between them. CDR3 in DNA: TGCGCCAGCAGCTTTTCTTGGGCAGGGGCGCGAAAACCTAACACTGAAGCTTTCTTT. This sequence encodes CASSFSWAGARKPNTEAFF.

CDR3 loop: CASSLLQGVEAFF. CDR3 bases: TGTGCCAGTAGTCTTTTACAGGGGGTTGAAGCTTTCTTT. The chain carries TRBV19 and TRBJ1-1, with 8 bases identical to TRBD1. The CDR3 extends over 13 amino acids. V shed 5 bases and J 7 bases; nucleotides not matched to a gene: 6. CDR1 LNHDA and CDR2 SQIVND come from the germline V gene (reference sequence).

The V call is TRBV27, the J call TRBJ1-6; the D is unclear. CDR3 length equals 14 residues. CDR1 and CDR2 from the germline V gene are MNHEY and SMNVEV (reference sequence). V lost 0 bases and J 7 bases, leaving 7 bases between the germline ends. Written as DNA, the CDR3 is TGTGCCAGCAGTTTATCCGGGAGGAATTCACCCCTCCACTTT. As protein: CASSLSGRNSPLHF.

V and J are TRBV15 and TRBJ2-7, with unresolved D. Trimming shortened V by 1 base and J by 6 bases, and 7 bases separated the two germline ends. The CDR3 runs 12 residues. In germline, CDR1 is LNHNV, CDR2 YYDKDF (reference sequence). The CDR3 DNA follows: TGTGCCACCAGCAGAGCCCACTTCGAGCAGTACTTC. Residues: CATSRAHFEQYF.

The chain links TRBV30 to TRBJ2-5; no clear D gene. CDR3 length equals 12 residues. Germline CDR1 and CDR2: GTSNPN and SVGIG (reference sequence). V gave up 0 bases and J gave up 5 bases, with 7 bases separating them. In nucleotides, the CDR3 is TGTGCCTGGAGTGTACTGCGGGAGACCCAGTACTTC. It specifies CAWSVLRETQYF. Drawing the rest from reference TRBV30 and TRBJ2-5, the complete variable domain is SQTIHQWPATLVQPVGSPLSLECTVEGTSNPNLYWYRQAAGRGLQLLFYSVGIGQISSEVPQNLSASRPQDRQFILSSKKLLLSDSGFYLCAWSVLRETQYFGPGTRLLVL.

The CDR3 DNA sequence: TGTGCCAGCAGTTACCAGGGAAACTATGGCTACACCTTC. It specifies CASSYQGNYGYTF. The rearrangement joins TRBV6-5 to TRBJ1-2, with D maybe TRBD1 (5 bases). V was cut by 2 bases and J by 2 bases, with 6 bases left in between. The CDR3 covers 13 residues. Germline CDR1 is MNHEY and CDR2 is SVGAGI.

The chain joins TRBV18 to TRBJ2-7; D perhaps matches TRBD2 (5 bases). The CDR3 is 14 residues long. V was trimmed by 3 bases and J by 1 base, leaving 10 bases between them. Germline CDR1 reads KGHSH; CDR2 reads LQKENI. CDR3 DNA sequence: TGTGCCAGCTCACCTCTCTCGGGATCCTACGAGCAGTACTTC. The encoded protein is CASSPLSGSYEQYF.

The chain has TRBV12-5 and TRBJ2-1; TRBD1 might be the D (6 bases). CDR1 is LGHNT and CDR2 is FRNRAP in the germline V gene. This CDR3 comprises 12 residues. The DNA of the CDR3 is TGTGCGACCAGGGGCCCCTACAATGAGCAGTTCTTC. Its protein is CATRGPYNEQFF.

Comment on this clone: At one boundary the junction diverges from the germline segment, which might be a read error. The rearrangement joins TRBV7-2 to TRBJ2-7; a possible D gene is TRBD2 (5 bases). The germline gives CDR1 SGHTA, CDR2 FQGNSA. The CDR3 contains 11 residues. The CDR3 nucleotides are TGTGCCAGCAGCACCTCCTGGCGGGTCCTGTGG. Its protein product is CASSTSWRVLW.

The J gene is TRBJ1-5, the V gene TRBV9, with TRBD1 matching 9 bases. This CDR3 comprises 15 residues. The V segment lost 3 bases and the J segment 6 bases; nucleotides outside the gene matches: 7. CDR1 is SGDLS, CDR2 YYNGEE, per germline. The CDR3 region has the DNA TGTGCCAGCAGCGCTGGGACAGGGTATCGTCAGCCCCAGCATTTT. Translating it yields CASSAGTGYRQPQHF.

The genes are TRBV5-6 and TRBJ2-7, with a tentative D call TRBD2 (5 bases). CDR3 length: 13 amino acids. Trimming removed 4 bases at V and 5 bases at J, with 13 bases between. Germline V CDR1 and CDR2: SGHDT, YYEEEE. CDR3 amino acids: CASSNLLVNEQYF. The CDR3 bases are TGTGCCAGCAGCAATCTACTAGTAAACGAGCAGTACTTC.

The V call is TRBV18, the J call TRBJ2-5, with 9 bases fitting TRBD2. The CDR3 covers 15 residues. The germline CDR1 and CDR2 sequences are KGHSH and LQKENI. The junction had 4 bases not matched to a gene; V was cut back by 4 bases and J by 1 base. As DNA, the CDR3 is TGTGCCAGCTCACTTAGCGGGGGACTCCAAGAGACCCAGTACTTC. Translated, it gives CASSLSGGLQETQYF.

This clone was seen once. The chain has TRBV7-2 and TRBJ1-1, with D unclear. Germline V gene sequence: CDR1 SGHTA, CDR2 FQGNSA. V shed 1 base and J shed 3 bases, with 6 bases lying between them. The CDR3 loop spans 13 amino acids. The CDR3 spells CASSLDSDTEAFF. The CDR3 DNA is TGTGCCAGCAGCTTAGATTCGGACACTGAAGCTTTCTTT.

V usage is TRBV6-5 and J usage is TRBJ1-1; a possible D gene is TRBD1 (5 bases). The CDR3 sequence is 14 residues long. Trimming shortened V by 2 bases and J by 3 bases, and 10 bases separated the two germline ends. Germline V gene data show CDR1 as MNHEY and CDR2 as SVGAGI. CDR3 bases: TGTGCCAGCAGTTACGGGGCAGCATACACTGAAGCTTTCTTT. This codes for CASSYGAAYTEAFF.

This clone has only one observation. V gene TRBV15 combines with J gene TRBJ1-1; 7 bases map to TRBD1. CDR1 and CDR2 (germline): LNHNV, YYDKDF (reference sequence). V shed 4 bases, J shed 5 bases, and the junction held 31 bases outside the gene matches. The CDR3 consists of 22 residues. The CDR3 DNA sequence: TGTGCCACCAGCAAGGGGGGCTCTGGCAGGGGGAGCCGTGGAGTTTCGAATACTGAAGCTTTCTTT. Translation: CATSKGGSGRGSRGVSNTEAFF.

This sequence joins TRBV2 and TRBJ1-6; unclear D gene. The V gene lost 6 bases and the J gene lost 0 bases, with 9 bases spanning the gap. Germline V gene sequence: CDR1 SNHLY, CDR2 FYNNEI. There are 15 residues in the CDR3. CDR3 region: CASRTENSYNSPLHF. CDR3 coding DNA: TGTGCCAGCAGGACGGAGAACTCCTATAATTCACCCCTCCACTTT.

The table lists this clone with a count of one. The chain carries TRBV6-6 and TRBJ2-7, with TRBD1 identical over 8 bases. Germline V gene lookup returns CDR1 MNHNY and CDR2 SVGAGI (reference sequence). With 8 bases clipped from V and 12 bases from J, the junction kept 15 bases outside the gene matches. This CDR3 has 13 amino acids. The CDR3 DNA is TGTGCCAGCGGGAAGGACAGGGCCACCCCCTGGTACTTC. Encoded protein: CASGKDRATPWYF.

The DNA for the CDR3 is TGCGCCAGCGCCCCGGGACAGAGGCCAGAGAACTATGGCTACACCTTC. Translating gives CASAPGQRPENYGYTF. The chain couples TRBV5-1 to TRBJ1-2, with TRBD1 matching over 7 bases. Germline assignment: CDR1 SGHRS and CDR2 YFSETQ. V lost 7 bases and J lost 2; bases outside the gene matches: 14. The CDR3 is made up of 16 amino acids.

This chain links TRBV28 with TRBJ1-3, with 7 bases identical to TRBD1. V lost 7 bases and J lost 2; bases outside the gene matches: 5. Germline CDR1 is MDHEN and CDR2 is SYDVKM. The CDR3 sequence is 14 residues long. CDR3 region: CASKNDRAGNTIYF. In DNA, the CDR3 is TGTGCCAGCAAAAACGACAGGGCTGGAAACACCATATATTTT. Complete variable domain (other parts from reference TRBV28 and TRBJ1-3): DVKVTQSSRYLVKRTGEKVFLECVQDMDHENMFWYRQDPGLGLRLIYFSYDVKMKEKGDIPEGYSVSREKKERFSLILESASTNQTSMYLCASKNDRAGNTIYFGEGSWLTVV.

This clone appeared once. The V call is TRBV18, the J call TRBJ2-3; 9 nucleotides match TRBD2. The CDR3 consists of 15 residues. V shed 6 bases, J shed 2 bases, and the junction held 6 bases outside the gene matches. From germline, CDR1 is KGHSH and CDR2 LQKENI. The CDR3 region is CASSLRLADTDTQYF. The CDR3 DNA sequence: TGTGCCAGCTCGTTACGACTAGCGGACACAGATACGCAGTATTTT.

This clone was detected only a few times. This chain links TRBV18 with TRBJ1-5, with D uncertain. Germline CDR1 and CDR2: KGHSH and LQKENI. The V gene lost 5 bases and the J gene lost 2 bases, with 13 bases spanning the gap. The CDR3 has 15 amino acids. The CDR3 spells CASSTGGAGNQPQHF. CDR3 bases: TGTGCCAGCTCAACCGGAGGTGCGGGCAATCAGCCCCAGCATTTT.

The gene calls are TRBV5-1 and TRBJ2-3, with 9 bases lining up with TRBD2. V was clipped by 2 bases and J by 4 bases; unmatched bases: 8. Germline lookup yields CDR1 SGHRS and CDR2 YFSETQ. CDR3 length: 16 residues. The DNA for the CDR3 is TGCGCCAGCAGCTTTATAGCGGGAGATCGGGCAGATACGCAGTATTTT. Residues: CASSFIAGDRADTQYF. Full variable domain (outside the CDR3, taken from reference TRBV5-1 and TRBJ2-3): KAGVTQTPRYLIKTRGQQVTLSCSPISGHRSVSWYQQTPGQGLQFLFEYFSETQRNKGNFPGRFSGRQFSNSRSEMNVSTLELGDSALYLCASSFIAGDRADTQYFGPGTRLTVL.

A single count supports this clone. The gene calls are TRBV7-2 and TRBJ2-1, with TRBD2 identical over 12 bases. Germline trimming cut 4 bases from V and 6 bases from J; bases unmatched to any gene: 4. Germline assignment: CDR1 SGHTA and CDR2 FQGNSA. CDR3 length: 15 amino acids. The CDR3 DNA reads TGTGCCAGCAGCTACGGGACTAGCGGGCGCAATGAGCAGTTCTTC. This gives the protein CASSYGTSGRNEQFF.

The chain combines TRBV2 with TRBJ2-3; no clear D. The CDR3 consists of 14 residues. Germline CDR1 SNHLY, CDR2 FYNNEI. The V end lost 0 bases, the J end lost 3 bases, and 7 bases lay between the germline ends. The CDR3, as DNA: TGTGCCAGCAGTGAAGCGGTGGCTACAGATACGCAGTATTTT. It encodes CASSEAVATDTQYF.